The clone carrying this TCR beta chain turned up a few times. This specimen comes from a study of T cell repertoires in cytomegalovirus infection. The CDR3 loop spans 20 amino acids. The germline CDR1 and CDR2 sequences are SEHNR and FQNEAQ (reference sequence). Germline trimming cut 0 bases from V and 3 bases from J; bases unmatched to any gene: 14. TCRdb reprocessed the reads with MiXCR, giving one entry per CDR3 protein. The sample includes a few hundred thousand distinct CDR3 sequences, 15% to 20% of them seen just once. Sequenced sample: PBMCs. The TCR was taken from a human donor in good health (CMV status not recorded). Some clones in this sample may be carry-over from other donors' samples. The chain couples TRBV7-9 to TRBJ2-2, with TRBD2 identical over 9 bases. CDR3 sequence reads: CASSLAPGSGSIGDTGELFF. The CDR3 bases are TGTGCCAGCAGCTTAGCGCCGGGTAGCGGGAGTATTGGGGACACCGGGGAGCTGTTTTTT.